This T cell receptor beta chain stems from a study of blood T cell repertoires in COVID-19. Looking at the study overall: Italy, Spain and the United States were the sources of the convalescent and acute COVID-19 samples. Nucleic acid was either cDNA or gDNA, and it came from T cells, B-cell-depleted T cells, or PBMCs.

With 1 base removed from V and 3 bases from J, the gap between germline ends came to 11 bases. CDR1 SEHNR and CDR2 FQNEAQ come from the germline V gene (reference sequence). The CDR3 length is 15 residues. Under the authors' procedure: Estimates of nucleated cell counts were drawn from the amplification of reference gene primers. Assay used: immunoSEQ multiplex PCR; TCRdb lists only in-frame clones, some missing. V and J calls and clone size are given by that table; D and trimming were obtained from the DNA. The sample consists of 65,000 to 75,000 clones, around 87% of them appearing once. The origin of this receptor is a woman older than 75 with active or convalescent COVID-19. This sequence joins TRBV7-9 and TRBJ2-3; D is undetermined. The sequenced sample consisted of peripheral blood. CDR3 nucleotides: TGTGCCAGCAGCTTAGATTCCGGGTCGACAGATACGCAGTATTTT. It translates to CASSLDSGSTDTQYF.